This TCR beta chain was recovered during a study of blood T cell repertoires in COVID-19. About the research overall: COVID-19 samples collected from the United States, Italy and Spain covered acute and convalescent phases.

V was trimmed by 5 bases and J by 0 bases, leaving 8 bases between them. The CDR3 covers 14 residues. CDR1 LNHDA and CDR2 SQIVND come from the germline V gene (reference sequence). Original handling: Estimated nucleated cell counts came from reference gene primer amplification. TCRdb's copy holds only in-frame clones and misses some; the assay was immunoSEQ multiplex PCR. From that table come the V and J calls and clone size; the DNA was used to work out D and trimming. The sample contains more than 350,000 clones, just under 90% of which appear only once. Participants were placed into cohorts based on the clinical history they reported.

The source is a woman between 45 and 60 years old who had recovered from COVID-19. Sequenced input: PBMCs or T cells enriched from blood (not recorded which). J is TRBJ1-5 and V is TRBV19; D gene uncertain. The CDR3 DNA sequence: TGTGCCAGTAGTGTGAGTTATAGCAATCAGCCCCAGCATTTT. Protein product: CASSVSYSNQPQHF.